A single T cell receptor beta chain is shown here with its context. Sequenced by immunoSEQ multiplex PCR; TCRdb stores in-frame clones only, minus some. The sample shows approximately 250,000 clones, around 89% of them seen only once. These data originate in a study of blood T cell repertoires in COVID-19. The origin of this receptor is a woman in her 30s who had recovered from COVID-19. The material sequenced was PBMCs or T cells enriched from blood (not recorded which).

The CDR3 here is CASSHSGSFYEQYF. CDR3 nucleotide sequence: TGTGCCAGCAGCCACAGCGGGAGCTTCTACGAGCAGTACTTC. The rearrangement joins TRBV7-2 to TRBJ2-7, with TRBD2 matching over 8 bases. Trimming at V came to 5 bases and at J to 3 bases, leaving 6 bases not matched to a gene. CDR1 is SGHTA, CDR2 FQGNSA, per germline. There are 14 residues in the CDR3.